A single sample gave rise to the 3 T cell receptor beta chains below, sequenced in a study of CD8 T cells in Susac syndrome. Reverse transcription of roughly 0.5 to 1 ug RNA was carried out with random hexamers. From the immunoSEQ multiplex PCR reads, TCRdb called clonotypes with MiXCR, one entry per CDR3 protein. The sample consists of approximately 150,000 distinct CDR3 sequences, 90% to 95% of them appearing once. The source material was CD4+ T cells from PBMCs. These receptors were obtained from a human donor with multiple sclerosis.

The V call is TRBV19, the J call TRBJ1-1; D ambiguous. The ends were cut back, 5 bases at V and 11 bases at J, with 21 bases in the middle. The CDR3 has 14 amino acids. Germline V CDR1 and CDR2: LNHDA, SQIVND (reference sequence). The CDR3 region is CASSSRGVKEGAFF. CDR3 bases: TGTGCCAGTAGTTCCCGTGGAGTTAAGGAGGGTGCTTTCTTT.

This sequence joins TRBV27 and TRBJ1-2; perhaps TRBD1 as D (6 bases). CDR3 length: 13 amino acids. Trimming left V 2 bases short and J 6 bases short, with 10 bases between. The V gene's germline CDR1 is MNHEY and CDR2 SMNVEV (reference sequence). CDR3 bases: TGTGCCAGCAGTTTAGAACAGGGAAATGGCTACACCTTC. This encodes CASSLEQGNGYTF.

This chain links TRBV21-1 with TRBJ2-5; the table's D call, TRBD1, has no DNA check behind it. TRBV21-1 is assigned pseudogene status. The CDR3 is 16 amino acids. Written as DNA, the CDR3 is TGTGCCAGCAGCAGACCCCGACAGGGTACTGGACTTACCCAGTACTTC. Protein product: CASSRPRQGTGLTQYF.